The clone carrying this TCR beta chain was seen just once. The sample is drawn from a study of blood T cell repertoires in COVID-19. Across the study: The samples span acute and convalescent COVID-19 from the United States, Italy and Spain.

Original handling: Quantification of nucleated cells was approximated via reference gene primer amplification. Data came from immunoSEQ multiplex PCR; TCRdb stores just in-frame clones and leaves some out. The V and J calls and clone size come from that table; D and trimming were worked out from the DNA. Of approximately 300,000 clones in the sample, approximately 91% were seen once. V trimming: 3 bases; J trimming: 8 bases; junction bases outside the gene matches: 9. From germline, CDR1 is MRHNA and CDR2 SNTAGT. The CDR3 runs 14 residues. The chain uses TRBV6-4 and TRBJ1-2, with TRBD1 matching 7 bases. The specimen was peripheral blood. The sequence derives from a woman under 40 with COVID-19, enrolled during active disease. The CDR3 DNA reads TGTGCCAGCAGTGATTGGAGTCAGGGGGACGGCTACACCTTC. It translates to CASSDWSQGDGYTF.